This T cell receptor beta chain was captured in a study of spatial heterogeneity in lung cancer (dated by TCRdb to about 2019). Study-level background: The donors were 72 patients from the lung TRACERx cohort who had early-stage, untreated non-small cell lung cancer. Follow-up PBMC samples were sequenced whenever available, and the median time to follow-up was roughly two years after resection. Beta-chain transcripts were consistently detected in greater numbers than alpha-chain transcripts, which likely reflects a higher abundance of beta-chain transcripts. In the raw uncorrected reads, each unique combination of TCR and UMI appeared more than ten times on average. TCR alpha and beta repertoires were quantitatively compared across multiple tumor regions, matched nontumor lung and blood in non-small cell lung cancer. TCR repertoire features were related to nonsynonymous mutation counts determined by whole-exome sequencing of tumor tissue. At surgery, both alpha and beta chains were TCR-sequenced in roughly 200 tumor regions, 63 to 65 matched nontumor lung samples and around 50 PBMC samples.

This clonotype appeared many times. Its binding antigen is unknown. Base quality data are lacking; no much larger clone is found one base away. Explained via the paper, the time point label denotes: blood at routine non-recurrence follow-up after resection. TCR sequencing used whole RNA extracted from tumor and nontumor lung tissue, or from cryopreserved PBMC samples, without cell sorting. Only patients with enough RNA available from two or more tumor regions were chosen for TCR sequencing. Library generation was performed with 5' RACE. The sequencer listed for this sample is NextSeq 500. To allow correction of PCR and sequencing errors, the TCR library protocol tagged every TCR cDNA molecule with a unique molecular identifier. On the study's bioinformatics: TCR identification, UMI-based error correction and CDR3 extraction were performed with Decombinator tools. Expanded TCRs were defined as those above a frequency of 2 per 1,000, corresponding to the top 1% of the tumor frequency distribution. Renyi diversity was computed with the R vegan package after each repertoire had been subsampled 100 times to 5,000 TCRs. To build CDR3 similarity networks, amino acid triplet string-kernel similarity was used, and CDR3s were connected when their pairwise similarity was above 0.82. The public reads were reprocessed in TCRdb via fastp at Q25 and MiXCR, keeping in-frame beta chains. Merged by CDR3 protein, the rows form single entries marked with the most common genes and DNA. The authors' filters were not applied to this entry. The sample records about 27,000 distinct CDR3 sequences, roughly 5% of which are singletons. 20% to 30% of the sample rests with the top ten.

The full study reports these points: Only 15 or so patients were included in the comparisons of baseline and follow-up blood repertoires. Ubiquitous expanded tumor TCRs were detected in blood more often at tumor resection than at routine follow-up. Additional single-cell paired TCR alpha and beta sequencing was considered necessary to confirm, at a functional level, the hypothesis that regional TCRs recognize regional mutations.

Sequencing used PBMCs, obtained at follow-up. The clonotype comes from a female donor with early-stage non-small cell lung cancer.

The CDR3: CSARDPSGNPYEQYF. DNA sequence: TGCAGTGCTAGAGATCCTAGCGGAAATCCCTACGAGCAGTACTTC. This sequence uses TRBV20-1 and TRBJ2-7; 7 bases in the junction line up with TRBD2. Based on the germline V gene (reference sequence), the CDR1 and CDR2 sequences are DFQATT and SNEGSKA. V is pruned by 0 bases and J by 2 bases, leaving 7 bases of the junction without a gene match. The CDR3 numbers 15 residues from cysteine through phenylalanine. The sequence is cut down to CDR3 DNA, 45 bases in frame from base 1.